These T cell receptor beta chains were read from a single sample in a study of blood T cells in healthy people across ages. One entry per CDR3 protein, called by TCRdb with MiXCR from the 5' RACE reads. The table lists some 930,000 distinct CDR3 sequences, about 27% of them singletons. The data also belong to a second study, concerning T cells of mothers and their children.

The sample consisted of blood. Receptors were obtained from a woman in her 40s in good health. Both conserved end residues are part of each CDR3. A D gene is named only where the DNA matches it firmly. Expanded clones get a size class; other rows say once, few or many, or leave the size out.

D gene | clone size | J gene | V gene | CDR3 DNA | CDR3 protein
TRBD2 | . | TRBJ2-1 | TRBV7-8 | TGTGCCAGCAGCTTAGGGGGGATACTAGCGGGGGTCCAAGAGACCCAGTTCTTC | CASSLGGILAGVQETQFF
TRBD2 | few | TRBJ2-7 | TRBV27 | TGTGCCAGCAGTACCAGGGGACTAGCGGGGGGAAGGAGCTCCTACGAGCAGTACTTC | CASSTRGLAGGRSSYEQYF
. | . | TRBJ2-3 | TRBV6-2/TRBV6-3 | TGTGCCAGCAGTTATGGAGTTTCCCCTAGCACAGATACGCAGTATTTT | CASSYGVSPSTDTQYF
. | . | TRBJ1-1 | TRBV7-3 | TGTGCCAGCAGCCCGCGGGGGACATCCACGGGTCACGCTGAAGCTTTCTTT | CASSPRGTSTGHAEAFF
TRBD2 | . | TRBJ2-7 | TRBV27 | TGTACCAGCAAAGAAAAGCGGGGGAGCTGCTACGAGCAGTACTTC | CTSKEKRGSCYEQYF
. | many | TRBJ1-2 | TRBV29-1 | TGCAGCGTTGATAGGGGCGGCTATGGCTACACCTTC | CSVDRGGYGYTF
TRBD2 | . | TRBJ2-7 | TRBV20-1 | TGCAGTGCTAGAGGGACTAGCGGGGGATACTACGAGCAGTACTTC | CSARGTSGGYYEQYF
. | . | TRBJ1-6 | TRBV7-9 | TGTGCCAGCAGCTTAGTATCGCAGAGAAATTCACCCCTCCACTTT | CASSLVSQRNSPLHF
. | . | TRBJ2-7 | TRBV28 | TGTGCCAGCAGTTTTAGGGCGATTTCGGGGAGCGTCCCCCACGAGCAGTACTTC | CASSFRAISGSVPHEQYF
TRBD2 | many | TRBJ2-5 | TRBV27 | TGTGCCAGCAGCCCCCCGGGGGGGGGGGACCATCAAGAGACCCAGTACTTC | CASSPPGGGDHQETQYF
. | . | TRBJ2-2 | TRBV4-2 | TGTGCCAGCAGCCAAGGCTGGGGGGGCGAGATCGGGGAGCTGTTTTTT | CASSQGWGGEIGELFF
TRBD1 | many | TRBJ2-7 | TRBV3-1 | TGTGCCAGCAGCCCCCGGGACAGGGGGGGGTACGAGCAGTACTTC | CASSPRDRGGYEQYF
. | . | TRBJ1-2 | TRBV5-1 | TGCGCCAGCAGCTTGGGGACAAATGATTTCTATGGCTACACCTTC | CASSLGTNDFYGYTF
TRBD1 | few | TRBJ1-1 | TRBV2 | TGTGCCAGTTCGGACAGGGATGAAGCTGAAGCTTTCTTT | CASSDRDEAEAFF
. | . | TRBJ1-3 | TRBV9 | TGTGCCAGCAGCTTCGAGGAGTCTGGAAACACCATATATTTT | CASSFEESGNTIYF
. | few | TRBJ1-2 | TRBV5-1 | TGCGCCAGCAGCTTGGCGGGGGCGAATGACTATGGCTACACCTTC | CASSLAGANDYGYTF
. | . | TRBJ1-2 | TRBV3-1 | TGTGCCAGCAGCCATGGGGGAATCTACACCTTC | CASSHGGIYTF
. | . | TRBJ2-7 | TRBV20-1 | TGCAGTGCCGGTCGACTGACGGGGGTCAACGAGCAGTACTTC | CSAGRLTGVNEQYF
. | few | TRBJ2-1 | TRBV19 | TGTGCCAGTAGTATCCTTGGAAAGGGGGGGAATGAGCAGTTCTTC | CASSILGKGGNEQFF
. | few | TRBJ1-2 | TRBV29-1 | TGCAGCGTTGAAGAACGGAGGCAGGCCCCGCATGGCTACACCTTC | CSVEERRQAPHGYTF
. | . | TRBJ2-5 | TRBV12-3/TRBV12-4 | TGTGCCAGCAGTTTAGCGGGGCGAGAGGGAGAGACCCAGTACTTC | CASSLAGREGETQYF
. | . | TRBJ1-2 | TRBV5-1 | TGCGCCAGCAGCCTGGACGAGGGCGGCTACACCTTC | CASSLDEGGYTF
TRBD1 | few | TRBJ2-1 | TRBV29-1 | TGCAGCGTCCTTACAGGGGCCTACGATGAGCAGTTCTTC | CSVLTGAYDEQFF
. | many | TRBJ2-7 | TRBV7-9 | TGTGCCAGCAGCTCCCGGCTGGGGCAGGACAACACCTACGAGCAGTACTTC | CASSSRLGQDNTYEQYF
. | many | TRBJ2-1 | TRBV20-1 | TGCAGTGGGAGAGGCAGCGGGTTGAGCTCCTACAATGAGCAGTTCTTC | CSGRGSGLSSYNEQFF
. | . | TRBJ2-2 | TRBV28 | TGTGCCAGCAGTCCCCGGGGGCGGGGGAACACCGGGGGGCTGTTTTTT | CASSPRGRGNTGGLFF
TRBD1 | few | TRBJ2-1 | TRBV7-2 | TGTGCCAGCAGTCCGCAGTCGGTTGGACAGGGGGACAATGAGCAGTTCTTC | CASSPQSVGQGDNEQFF
. | many | TRBJ2-1 | TRBV12-3/TRBV12-4 | TGTGCCAGCAGTTTAATTTATGAGCAGTTCTTC | CASSLIYEQFF
TRBD2 | . | TRBJ2-1 | TRBV3-1 | TGTGCCAGCAGCCCTAACCACGGGACTCCGGGGGGTGGTGAGCAGTTCTTC | CASSPNHGTPGGGEQFF
TRBD1 | . | TRBJ1-1 | TRBV5-1 | TGCGCCAGCAGAAGGACAGGGTTGGACACTGAAGCTTTCTTT | CASRRTGLDTEAFF
TRBD2 | many | TRBJ2-1 | TRBV9 | TGTGCCAGCAGCCCCACCACTAGCGGGGGGGCGAATGAGCAGTTCTTC | CASSPTTSGGANEQFF
. | few | TRBJ2-1 | TRBV5-6 | TGTGCCAGCACCTTGGGGCAGTACAATGAGCAGTTCTTC | CASTLGQYNEQFF
. | . | TRBJ2-5 | TRBV28 | TGTGCCAGCAGTCGGAGGCGACAGGACCAGTACTTC | CASSRRRQDQYF
. | few | TRBJ2-5 | TRBV12-3/TRBV12-4 | TGTGCCAGCAGTTCAGAAGGACAACCGCCGACCCAGTACTTC | CASSSEGQPPTQYF
TRBD1 | . | TRBJ2-5 | TRBV28 | TGTGCCAGCAGTTTATCCCCCAGGGGGCTTGAGCAGTACTTC | CASSLSPRGLEQYF
TRBD1 | many | TRBJ1-1 | TRBV7-2 | TGTGCCAGCAGCCCGCAGGGGGCGCAAAACACTGAAGCTTTCTTT | CASSPQGAQNTEAFF
TRBD1 | . | TRBJ1-5 | TRBV12-3/TRBV12-4 | TGTGCCAGCAGTTTTAACAGGGGCAGTGAGCCCCAGCATTTT | CASSFNRGSEPQHF
. | many | TRBJ1-2 | TRBV4-3 | TGCGCCAGCAGCCAAGATGACAGTAGCTACACCTTC | CASSQDDSSYTF
. | few | TRBJ2-3 | TRBV5-6 | TGTGCCAGCAGCTTGGTTTTCGGTCCATCTAGCACAGATACGCAGTATTTT | CASSLVFGPSSTDTQYF
. | . | TRBJ2-7 | TRBV18 | TGTGCCAGCTCACCAAAGTCAGGGGTTGTACACGAGCAGTACTTC | CASSPKSGVVHEQYF
TRBD1 | . | TRBJ1-2 | TRBV4-2 | TGTGCCAGCAGCCAAGTCAGGACAGGGATAAACTATGGCTACACCTTC | CASSQVRTGINYGYTF
. | . | TRBJ1-1 | TRBV12-5 | TGTGCTAGTGGTTCGTCCAACCGGGGGGGAAACCCGAAGAACACTGAAGCTTTCTTT | CASGSSNRGGNPKNTEAFF
TRBD1 | . | TRBJ1-5 | TRBV10-3 | TGTGCCATCAGTGACCGGACAGGGGTTAGCAATCAGCCCCAGCATTTT | CAISDRTGVSNQPQHF
. | many | TRBJ1-5 | TRBV6-2/TRBV6-3 | TGTGCCAGCAGTTACCAAGCGGACAGCGTTCAGCCCCAGCATTTT | CASSYQADSVQPQHF
TRBD2 | . | TRBJ2-5 | TRBV28 | TGTGCCAGCAGTTTTGGGCGGGGGGGCCCCGAGACCCAGTACTTC | CASSFGRGGPETQYF